The 14 T cell receptor beta chains listed next were all sequenced from one sample in a study of blood T cell repertoires in COVID-19. The data were produced by immunoSEQ multiplex PCR, yet TCRdb's version contains in-frame clones alone and is incomplete. The repertoire holds about 150,000 clones, with around 87% as singletons. Sequencing was done on a sample of peripheral blood. These TCRs come from an older woman with active or convalescent COVID-19.

The rearrangement links TRBV30 to TRBJ2-1; TRBD1 agrees at 10 bases. This CDR3 has 14 residues. Germline lookup yields CDR1 GTSNPN and CDR2 SVGIG (reference sequence). Germline trimming cut 1 base from V and 7 bases from J; bases unmatched to any gene: 4. This CDR3 reads CAWSGGTGVNEQFF. The CDR3 DNA is TGTGCCTGGAGTGGCGGGACAGGGGTGAATGAGCAGTTCTTC.

The chain joins TRBV19 to TRBJ2-5; 7 nucleotides agree with TRBD2. This CDR3 comprises 15 residues. Trimming at V came to 6 bases and at J to 0 bases, leaving 7 bases not matched to a gene. Germline CDR1 and CDR2: LNHDA and SQIVND (reference sequence). Written as DNA, the CDR3 is TGTGCCAGTAGAGCGACTAGCACCAACCAAGAGACCCAGTACTTC. This encodes CASRATSTNQETQYF.

The chain has TRBV7-2 and TRBJ1-2, with TRBD1 matching 8 bases. Germline V lookup: CDR1 SGHTA, CDR2 FQGNSA. The V segment lost 5 bases and the J segment 7 bases; nucleotides outside the gene matches: 9. This CDR3 is built from 14 residues. For the CDR3, the DNA is TGTGCCAGCAGCCTGGACAGGGATGGTGGTGGCTACACCTTC. Translated, it gives CASSLDRDGGGYTF. The variable domain in full, completed from reference TRBV7-2 and TRBJ1-2, reads GAGVSQSPSNKVTEKGKDVELRCDPISGHTALYWYRQSLGQGLEFLIYFQGNSAPDKSGLPSDRFSAERTGGSVSTLTIQRTQQEDSAVYLCASSLDRDGGGYTFGSGTRLTVV.

The gene calls are TRBV18 and TRBJ1-2; D is uncertain. Germline V CDR1 and CDR2: KGHSH, LQKENI. This CDR3 has 13 amino acids. Trimming removed 0 bases from V and 5 bases from J, with 7 bases in between. This chain's CDR3 is CASSPPRGYGYTF. CDR3 bases: TGTGCCAGCTCACCACCGAGAGGTTATGGCTACACCTTC.

The rearrangement joins TRBV19 to TRBJ2-2; TRBD2 might be the D (6 bases). V lost 6 bases and J 6 bases, leaving 14 bases between the germline ends. The CDR3 is made up of 14 amino acids. Germline CDR1 LNHDA, CDR2 SQIVND (reference sequence). CDR3 sequence: CASRVGGGAGELFF. The CDR3 coding sequence is TGTGCCAGTAGAGTCGGGGGTGGGGCCGGGGAGCTGTTTTTT.

J is TRBJ1-4 and V is TRBV5-4; the match to TRBD1 covers 9 bases. Trimming took 4 bases from V and 8 from J; bases not matched to a gene: 9. Germline-derived CDR1 and CDR2 are SGHNT and YYREEE (reference sequence). The CDR3 extends over 15 amino acids. Here the CDR3 DNA reads TGTGCCAGCAGCGACCGGACAGGGGAAGGCGAAAAACTGTTTTTT. Translation: CASSDRTGEGEKLFF. The variable domain in full, completed from reference TRBV5-4 and TRBJ1-4, reads ETGVTQSPTHLIKTRGQQVTLRCSSQSGHNTVSWYQQALGQGPQFIFQYYREEENGRGNFPPRFSGLQFPNYSSELNVNALELDDSALYLCASSDRTGEGEKLFFGSGTQLSVL.

In this sample, this clone turned up once. CDR3 bases: TGTGCCAGCAGCCCCAGATACGTGGGGGGGCCCCGCTACGAGCAGTACTTC. This codes for CASSPRYVGGPRYEQYF. This chain connects TRBV5-4 to TRBJ2-7; tentative D call: TRBD2 (7 bases). CDR3 length: 17 amino acids. From germline, CDR1 is SGHNT and CDR2 YYREEE (reference sequence). Trimming pared 4 bases from V and 3 bases from J, leaving 23 bases between.

The chain is built from TRBV5-1 and TRBJ2-5; 7 nucleotides align to TRBD1. The CDR3 is 16 residues long. Germline CDR1 SGHRS, CDR2 YFSETQ. Unmatched junction bases numbered 7, after V lost 0 bases and J lost 2 bases. This CDR3 is CASSLVGDSKQETQYF. CDR3 DNA sequence: TGCGCCAGCAGCTTGGTTGGGGACAGTAAACAAGAGACCCAGTACTTC.

CDR3 sequence reads: CASSLWDSPNNEQFF. CDR3 nucleotides: TGTGCCAGCAGCTTATGGGACAGCCCAAACAATGAGCAGTTCTTC. The chain recombines TRBV7-2 with TRBJ2-1, with TRBD1 matching 7 bases. The junction had 6 bases not matched to a gene; V was cut back by 2 bases and J by 5 bases. The V gene's germline CDR1 is SGHTA and CDR2 FQGNSA. This CDR3 has 15 amino acids.

The V call is TRBV21-1, the J call TRBJ1-2; the table assigns TRBD1, which was not confirmed against the DNA. TRBV21-1 is assigned pseudogene status. The CDR3 has 15 amino acids. Written as DNA, the CDR3 is TGTGCCAGCAGCAAGGGGCAGGGGTTCATTGATGGCTACACCTTC. Translating it yields CASSKGQGFIDGYTF.

This chain links TRBV25-1 with TRBJ1-2; TRBD1 agrees at 7 bases. With V trimmed by 3 bases and J by 2 bases, 3 bases remained unmatched. The CDR3 has 14 residues. Germline lookup yields CDR1 MGHDK and CDR2 SYGVNS. This chain's CDR3 is CASSDRQGNYGYTF. The CDR3 DNA sequence: TGTGCCAGCAGTGATCGACAGGGAAACTATGGCTACACCTTC.

The chain is built from TRBV7-9 and TRBJ1-1; D may be TRBD1 (5 bases). Between the trimmed V and J ends, which lost 4 bases and 3 bases, there was a span of 15 bases. The V gene's germline CDR1 is SEHNR and CDR2 FQNEAQ (reference sequence). CDR3 size: 15 residues. CDR3 amino acids: CASSSRHRLDTEAFF. The CDR3 DNA follows: TGTGCCAGCAGCTCGAGACACAGGCTCGACACTGAAGCTTTCTTT.

V usage is TRBV2 and J usage is TRBJ2-5; TRBD2 matches at 9 bases. V trimming: 6 bases; J trimming: 5 bases; junction bases outside the gene matches: 4. CDR3 length equals 13 residues. The germline V gene encodes CDR1 SNHLY and CDR2 FYNNEI. In DNA, the CDR3 is TGTGCCAGCAGAACAGGACTAGCGGAGACCCAGTACTTC. Protein product: CASRTGLAETQYF.

This clone was detected only a few times. This chain uses TRBV6-5 with TRBJ2-5, with 10 bases that match TRBD2. Trimming took 8 bases from V and 5 from J; bases not matched to a gene: 11. The germline CDR1 and CDR2 sequences are MNHEY and SVGAGI. The CDR3 covers 15 residues. Here the CDR3 reads CASASGGSFVETQYF. CDR3 sequence (DNA): TGTGCCAGCGCTAGCGGGGGCTCTTTCGTGGAGACCCAGTACTTC.